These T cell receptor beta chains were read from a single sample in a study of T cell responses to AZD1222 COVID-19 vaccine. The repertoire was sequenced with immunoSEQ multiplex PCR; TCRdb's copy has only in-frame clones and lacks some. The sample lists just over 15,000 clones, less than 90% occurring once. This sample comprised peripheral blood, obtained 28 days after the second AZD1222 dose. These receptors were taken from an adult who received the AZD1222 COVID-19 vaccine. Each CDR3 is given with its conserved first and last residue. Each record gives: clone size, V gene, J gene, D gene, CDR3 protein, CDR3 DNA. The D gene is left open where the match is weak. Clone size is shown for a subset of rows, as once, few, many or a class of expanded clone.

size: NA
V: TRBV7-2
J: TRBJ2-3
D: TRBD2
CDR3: CASSRTSGGDTQYF
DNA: TGTGCCAGCAGCCGGACTAGCGGGGGCGATACGCAGTATTTT

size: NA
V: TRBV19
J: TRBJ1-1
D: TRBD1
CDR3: CASSRVRGQGVEAFF
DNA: TGTGCCAGTAGCCGGGTCAGGGGACAGGGAGTTGAGGCTTTCTTT

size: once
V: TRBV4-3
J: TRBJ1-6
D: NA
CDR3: CASSFGQRDSPLHF
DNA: TGCGCCAGCAGCTTCGGACAGAGGGATTCACCCCTCCACTTT

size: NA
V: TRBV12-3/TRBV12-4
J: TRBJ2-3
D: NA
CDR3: CASSLADTQYF
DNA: TGTGCCAGCAGTTTGGCAGATACGCAGTATTTT

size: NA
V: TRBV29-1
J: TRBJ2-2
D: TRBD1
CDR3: CSVGTGGGGELFF
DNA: TGCAGCGTTGGGACAGGGGGCGGCGGGGAGCTGTTTTTT

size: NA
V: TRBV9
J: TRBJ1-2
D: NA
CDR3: CASSVGRAGDGYTF
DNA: TGTGCCAGCAGCGTTGGGCGGGCAGGGGACGGCTACACCTTC

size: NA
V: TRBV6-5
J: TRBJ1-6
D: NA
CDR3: CASRHRDGPNSPLHF
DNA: TGTGCCAGCAGACACCGGGACGGGCCTAATTCACCCCTCCACTTT

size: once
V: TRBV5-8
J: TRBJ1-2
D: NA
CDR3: CASSLDSSYGYTF
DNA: TGTGCCAGCAGCTTAGACAGCTCCTATGGCTACACCTTC

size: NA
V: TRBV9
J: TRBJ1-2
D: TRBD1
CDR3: CASSTRRTGDMHGYTF
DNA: TGTGCCAGCAGCACCCGGCGGACAGGGGATATGCATGGCTACACCTTC

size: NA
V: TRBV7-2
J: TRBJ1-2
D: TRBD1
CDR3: CASSFLPETGIYTF
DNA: TGTGCCAGCAGCTTTCTTCCCGAGACAGGGATCTACACCTTC

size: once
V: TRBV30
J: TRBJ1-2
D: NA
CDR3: CAWSGGLVYGYTF
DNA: TGTGCCTGGAGCGGGGGGCTCGTCTATGGCTACACCTTC

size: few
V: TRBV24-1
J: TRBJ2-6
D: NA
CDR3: CATSDSEPRVLTF
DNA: TGTGCCACCAGTGATTCCGAGCCTCGGGTCCTGACTTTC

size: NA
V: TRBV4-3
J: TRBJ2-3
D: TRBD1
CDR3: CASSQEGTGVTDTQYF
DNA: TGCGCCAGCAGCCAAGAAGGGACAGGGGTGACAGATACGCAGTATTTT

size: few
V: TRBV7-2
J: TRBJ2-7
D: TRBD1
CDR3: CASSLERTGSYEQYF
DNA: TGTGCCAGCAGCTTAGAACGGACAGGGAGCTACGAGCAGTACTTC

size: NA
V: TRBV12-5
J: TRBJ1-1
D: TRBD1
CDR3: CASGLAPSTGEMNTEAFF
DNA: TGTGCTAGTGGTCTCGCACCGTCGACAGGGGAGATGAACACTGAAGCTTTCTTT

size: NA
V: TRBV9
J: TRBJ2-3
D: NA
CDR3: CASSGDGTPDPYF
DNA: TGTGCCAGCAGCGGCGACGGGACTCCCGACCCGTATTTT

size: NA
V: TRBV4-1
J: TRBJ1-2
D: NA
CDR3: CASSQSARLGWGYTF
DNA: TGCGCCAGCAGCCAATCGGCCCGACTAGGCTGGGGCTACACCTTC

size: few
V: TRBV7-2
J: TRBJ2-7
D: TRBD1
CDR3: CASSVRQGLVSGYEQYF
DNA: TGTGCCAGCAGCGTTAGACAGGGGTTGGTTTCGGGCTACGAGCAGTACTTC

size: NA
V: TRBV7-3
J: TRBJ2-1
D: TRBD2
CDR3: CASSLQPTSGDYNEQFF
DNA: TGTGCCAGCAGCCTTCAACCCACTAGCGGGGATTACAATGAGCAGTTCTTC

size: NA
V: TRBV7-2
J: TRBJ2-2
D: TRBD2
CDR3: CASRGGLAGNTGELFF
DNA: TGTGCCAGCAGGGGGGGGCTAGCGGGTAACACCGGGGAGCTGTTTTTT

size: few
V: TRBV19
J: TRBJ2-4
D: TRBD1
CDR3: CASSLGTGALSALAKNIQYF
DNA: TGTGCCAGTAGTCTTGGGACAGGTGCTTTATCGGCCTTAGCCAAAAACATTCAGTACTTC

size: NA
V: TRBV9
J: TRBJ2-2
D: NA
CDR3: CASSATGVNTGELFF
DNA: TGTGCCAGCAGTGCAACCGGGGTCAACACCGGGGAGCTGTTTTTT

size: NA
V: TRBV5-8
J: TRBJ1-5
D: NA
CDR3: CASSLDRVNQPQHF
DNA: TGTGCCAGCAGCTTGGACAGGGTCAATCAGCCCCAGCATTTT

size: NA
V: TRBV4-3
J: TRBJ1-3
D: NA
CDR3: CASSQAKAFSGNTIYF
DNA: TGCGCCAGCAGCCAAGCTAAGGCTTTCTCTGGAAACACCATATATTTT

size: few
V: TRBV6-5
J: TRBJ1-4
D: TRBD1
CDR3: CASSLRQGEKLFF
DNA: TGTGCCAGCAGTTTAAGACAGGGGGAAAAACTGTTTTTT

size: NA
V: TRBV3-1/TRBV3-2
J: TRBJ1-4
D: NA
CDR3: CASSQDTTPLYGKKLFF
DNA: TGTGCCAGCAGCCAAGATACTACACCCCTCTATGGTAAAAAACTGTTTTTT